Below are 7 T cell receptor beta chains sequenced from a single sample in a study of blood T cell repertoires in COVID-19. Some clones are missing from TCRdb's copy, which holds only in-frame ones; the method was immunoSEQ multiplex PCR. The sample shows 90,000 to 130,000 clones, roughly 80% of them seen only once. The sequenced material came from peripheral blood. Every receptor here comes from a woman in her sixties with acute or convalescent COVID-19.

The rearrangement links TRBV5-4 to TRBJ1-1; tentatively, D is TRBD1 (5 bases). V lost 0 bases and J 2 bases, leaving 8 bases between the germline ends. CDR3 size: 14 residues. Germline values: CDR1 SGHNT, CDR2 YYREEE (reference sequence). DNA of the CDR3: TGTGCCAGCAGCTTGGAATGGGGCAACACTGAAGCTTTCTTT. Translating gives CASSLEWGNTEAFF.

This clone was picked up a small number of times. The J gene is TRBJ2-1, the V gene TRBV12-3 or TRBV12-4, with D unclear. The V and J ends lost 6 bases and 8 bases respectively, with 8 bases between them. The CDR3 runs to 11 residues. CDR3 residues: CASSPGYEQFF. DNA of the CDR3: TGTGCCAGCAGCCCCGGGTATGAGCAGTTCTTC.

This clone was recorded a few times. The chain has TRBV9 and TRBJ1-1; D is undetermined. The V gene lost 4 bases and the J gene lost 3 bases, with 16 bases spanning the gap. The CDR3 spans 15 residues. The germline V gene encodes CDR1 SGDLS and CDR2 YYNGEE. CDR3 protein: CASSPRVSMDTEAFF. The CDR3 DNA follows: TGTGCCAGCAGCCCTCGCGTAAGTATGGACACTGAAGCTTTCTTT.

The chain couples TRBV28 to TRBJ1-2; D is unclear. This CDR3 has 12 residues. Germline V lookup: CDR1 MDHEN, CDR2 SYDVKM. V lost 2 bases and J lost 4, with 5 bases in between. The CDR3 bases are TGTGCCAGCAGTTTAATGGCCTATGGCTACACCTTC. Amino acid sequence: CASSLMAYGYTF.

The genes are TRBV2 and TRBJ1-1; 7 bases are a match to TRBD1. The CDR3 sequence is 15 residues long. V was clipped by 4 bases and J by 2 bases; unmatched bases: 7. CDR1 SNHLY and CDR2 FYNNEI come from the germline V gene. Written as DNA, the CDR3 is TGTGCCAGCAGTGTGATAGGGGGCGAAAACACTGAAGCTTTCTTT. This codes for CASSVIGGENTEAFF.

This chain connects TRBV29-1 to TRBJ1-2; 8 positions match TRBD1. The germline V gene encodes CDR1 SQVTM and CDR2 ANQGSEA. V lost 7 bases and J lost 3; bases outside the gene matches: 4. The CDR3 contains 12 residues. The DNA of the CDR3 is TGCAGCGGCGGACAGGGTGACTATGGCTACACCTTC. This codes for CSGGQGDYGYTF.

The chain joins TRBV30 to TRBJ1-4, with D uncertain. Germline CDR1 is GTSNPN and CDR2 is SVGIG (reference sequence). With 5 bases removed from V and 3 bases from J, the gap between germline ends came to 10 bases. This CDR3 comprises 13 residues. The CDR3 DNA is TGTGCCTGGGGCCGCACAGCTAATGAAAAACTGTTTTTT. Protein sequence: CAWGRTANEKLFF. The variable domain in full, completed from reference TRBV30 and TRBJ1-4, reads SQTIHQWPATLVQPVGSPLSLECTVEGTSNPNLYWYRQAAGRGLQLLFYSVGIGQISSEVPQNLSASRPQDRQFILSSKKLLLSDSGFYLCAWGRTANEKLFFGSGTQLSVL.